The 7 T cell receptor beta chains below were found in one sample sequenced in a study of blood T cell repertoires in COVID-19. Profiled with immunoSEQ multiplex PCR; TCRdb holds only in-frame clones, not every one. The sample has a few hundred thousand clones, about four fifths seen once; the top ten hold 3.4%. The sequencing input was PBMCs or T cells enriched from blood (not recorded which). The receptors were gathered from a man aged 45 to 65 who had recovered from COVID-19.

V gene TRBV6-2 or TRBV6-3 combines with J gene TRBJ1-5; D unresolved. Per the germline V gene, CDR1 is MNHEY and CDR2 is SVGEGT. Trimming left V 6 bases short and J 9 bases short, with 15 bases between. The CDR3 length is 13 residues. CDR3: CASSQGGGRPQHF. The CDR3 region has the DNA TGTGCCAGCAGCCAAGGAGGAGGAAGGCCCCAGCATTTT.

This sequence joins TRBV27 and TRBJ1-2, with 7 positions matching TRBD1. The V gene end was trimmed by 2 bases and the J gene end by 3 bases; junction bases not matched to a gene: 0. The CDR3 has 13 residues. Germline CDR1 reads MNHEY; CDR2 reads SMNVEV (reference sequence). The CDR3, as DNA: TGTGCCAGCAGTTTAACAGGGGACTATGGCTACACCTTC. Protein sequence: CASSLTGDYGYTF.

The rearrangement joins TRBV6-4 to TRBJ2-7, with a tentative D call TRBD2 (6 bases). The CDR3 extends over 14 amino acids. The germline CDR1 and CDR2 sequences are MRHNA and SNTAGT. V was cut by 4 bases and J by 0 bases, with 10 bases left in between. The CDR3 protein is CASSADGSSYEQYF. The CDR3, as DNA: TGTGCCAGCAGTGCAGACGGGAGCTCCTACGAGCAGTACTTC.

The chain couples TRBV6-5 to TRBJ2-7, with D maybe TRBD1 (5 bases). This CDR3 is built from 15 residues. Germline V gene lookup returns CDR1 MNHEY and CDR2 SVGAGI. Trimming stripped 0 bases from V and 0 bases from J, with 9 bases between. The CDR3: CASSYSGQSSYEQYF. The CDR3 bases are TGTGCCAGCAGTTACTCGGGGCAGAGCTCCTACGAGCAGTACTTC.

V and J are TRBV7-2 and TRBJ2-3; 11 nucleotides match TRBD2. Looked up from germline, CDR1 is SGHTA and CDR2 is FQGNSA. The V segment lost 5 bases and the J segment 2 bases; nucleotides outside the gene matches: 3. This CDR3 has 15 amino acids. CDR3 amino acids: CASSISGGATDTQYF. CDR3 nucleotides: TGTGCCAGCAGCATTAGCGGGGGGGCCACAGATACGCAGTATTTT.

This chain joins TRBV4-1 and TRBJ2-1; no clear D. Germline V lookup: CDR1 MGHRA, CDR2 YSYEKL. CDR3 length equals 15 residues. With 4 bases removed from V and 2 bases from J, the gap between germline ends came to 12 bases. For the CDR3, the DNA is TGCGCCAGCAGCCCAGTTGGTGTCGCCTACAATGAGCAGTTCTTC. Its protein product is CASSPVGVAYNEQFF.

The rearrangement uses TRBV7-6 and TRBJ2-1; 7 nucleotides align to TRBD2. After removal of 1 base from V and 8 bases from J, the junction contained 11 bases not matched to a gene. CDR1 is SGHVS and CDR2 is FNYEAQ in the germline V gene. CDR3 length: 16 amino acids. CDR3 amino acids: CASSLDVGGSFDEQFF. Here the CDR3 DNA reads TGTGCCAGCAGCTTAGATGTGGGAGGGAGTTTCGATGAGCAGTTCTTC.